This T cell receptor beta chain was recovered during a study of a mutant IDH1 vaccine in newly diagnosed glioma. Study-wide background: All eight of the vaccinations patients received fell in weeks 1, 3, 5, 7, 11, 15, 19 and 23. Every participant had undergone radiotherapy, temozolomide, or both before, and most underwent both. The treated group averaged 40.4 years old and was around 62% male, approximately 38% female.

Time point reported: week 23, last vaccination. Each dose of the vaccine consisted of 300 ug of mutant IDH1 20-mer peptide, with topical imiquimod. Of note for this clone: Antigen: not known.

TCRdb's copy holds only in-frame clones and misses some; the assay was immunoSEQ multiplex PCR. The data contain about 30,000 clones, roughly 90% of them seen just once; the ten biggest clones take up 2% to 3%. This CDR3 comprises 13 residues. V was pared by 7 bases and J by 3 bases, with 12 bases between. Germline V gene lookup returns CDR1 MNHEY and CDR2 SVGAGI. Sequencing was performed on PBMCs, taken from a glioma patient whose treatment included an IDH1 peptide vaccine. The source of this sequence is a man aged 35 to 55 with glioma. J is TRBJ1-1 and V is TRBV6-5; perhaps TRBD1 as D (6 bases). In nucleotides, the CDR3 is TGTGCCAGCACCAAGGGGGTTTACACTGAAGCTTTCTTT. It translates to CASTKGVYTEAFF.